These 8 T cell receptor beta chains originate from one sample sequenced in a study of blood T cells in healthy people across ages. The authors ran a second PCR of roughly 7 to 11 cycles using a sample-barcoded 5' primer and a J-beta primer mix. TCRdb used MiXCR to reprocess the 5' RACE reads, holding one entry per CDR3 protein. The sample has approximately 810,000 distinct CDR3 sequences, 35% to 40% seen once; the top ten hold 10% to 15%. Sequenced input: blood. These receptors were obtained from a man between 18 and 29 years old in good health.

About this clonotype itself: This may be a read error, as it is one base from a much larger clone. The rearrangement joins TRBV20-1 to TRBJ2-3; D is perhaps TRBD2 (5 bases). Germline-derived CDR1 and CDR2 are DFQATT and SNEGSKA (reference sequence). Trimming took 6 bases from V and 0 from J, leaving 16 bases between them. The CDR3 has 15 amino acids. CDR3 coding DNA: TGCAGTGCACTAGGTTTGGCAAAGAGCACAGATACGCAGTATTTT. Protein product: CSALGLAKSTDTQYF.

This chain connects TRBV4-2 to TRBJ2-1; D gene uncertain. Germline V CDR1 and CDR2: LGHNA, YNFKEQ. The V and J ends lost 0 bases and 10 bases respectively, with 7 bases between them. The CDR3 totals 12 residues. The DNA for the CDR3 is TGTGCCAGCAGCCAAGATCGGGCGGAGCAGTTCTTC. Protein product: CASSQDRAEQFF.

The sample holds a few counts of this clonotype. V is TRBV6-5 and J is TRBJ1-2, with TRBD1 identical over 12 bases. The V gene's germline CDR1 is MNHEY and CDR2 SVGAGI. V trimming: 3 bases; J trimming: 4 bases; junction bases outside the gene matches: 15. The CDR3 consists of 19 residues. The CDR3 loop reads CASSYYATGTGGERYGYTF. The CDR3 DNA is TGTGCCAGCAGTTATTACGCTACCGGGACAGGGGGCGAACGCTATGGCTACACCTTC.

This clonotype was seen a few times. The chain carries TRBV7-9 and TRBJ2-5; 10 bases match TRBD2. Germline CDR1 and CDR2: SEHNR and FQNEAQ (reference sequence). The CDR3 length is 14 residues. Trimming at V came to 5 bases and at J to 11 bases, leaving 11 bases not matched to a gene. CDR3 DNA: TGTGCCAGCAGCCCGGGGACTAGCGCCAATGAGCAGTACTTC. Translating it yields CASSPGTSANEQYF.

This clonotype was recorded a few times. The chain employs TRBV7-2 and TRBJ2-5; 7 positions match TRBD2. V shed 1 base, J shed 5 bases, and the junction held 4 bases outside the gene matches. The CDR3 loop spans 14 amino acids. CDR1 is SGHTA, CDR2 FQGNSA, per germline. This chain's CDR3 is CASSLVRGDETQYF. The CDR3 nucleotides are TGTGCCAGCAGCTTAGTACGGGGGGACGAGACCCAGTACTTC.

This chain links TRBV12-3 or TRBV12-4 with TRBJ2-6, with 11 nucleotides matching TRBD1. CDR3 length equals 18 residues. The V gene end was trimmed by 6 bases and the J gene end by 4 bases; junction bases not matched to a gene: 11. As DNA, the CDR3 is TGTGCCAGCAGAAAACCGGGACAGGGGGGTTCCGGGGCCAACGTCCTGACTTTC. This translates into CASRKPGQGGSGANVLTF.

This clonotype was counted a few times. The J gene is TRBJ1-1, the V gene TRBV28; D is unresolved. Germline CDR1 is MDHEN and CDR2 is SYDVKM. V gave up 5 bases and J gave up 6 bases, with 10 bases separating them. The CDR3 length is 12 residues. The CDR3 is CASSLQVPEAFF. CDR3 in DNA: TGTGCCAGCAGTCTGCAGGTCCCTGAAGCTTTCTTT.

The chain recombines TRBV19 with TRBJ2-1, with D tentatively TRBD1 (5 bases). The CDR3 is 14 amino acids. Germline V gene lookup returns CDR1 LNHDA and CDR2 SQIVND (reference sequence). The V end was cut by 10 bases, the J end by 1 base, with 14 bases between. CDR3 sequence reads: CATLDTGSYNEQFF. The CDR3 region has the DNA TGTGCCACCCTAGATACAGGTTCCTACAATGAGCAGTTCTTC.